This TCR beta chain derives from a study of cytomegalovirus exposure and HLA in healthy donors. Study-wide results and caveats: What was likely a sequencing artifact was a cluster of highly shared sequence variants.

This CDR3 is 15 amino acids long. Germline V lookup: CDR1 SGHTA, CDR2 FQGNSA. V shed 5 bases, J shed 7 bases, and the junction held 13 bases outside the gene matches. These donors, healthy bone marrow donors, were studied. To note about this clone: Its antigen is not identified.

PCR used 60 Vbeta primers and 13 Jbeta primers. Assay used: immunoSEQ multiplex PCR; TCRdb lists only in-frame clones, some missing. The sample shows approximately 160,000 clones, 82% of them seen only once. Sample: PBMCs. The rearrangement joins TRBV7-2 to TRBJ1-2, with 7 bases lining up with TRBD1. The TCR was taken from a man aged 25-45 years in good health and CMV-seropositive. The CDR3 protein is CASSVTWQGGLGYTF. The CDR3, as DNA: TGTGCCAGCAGCGTTACGTGGCAGGGGGGACTTGGCTACACCTTC.